What follows are 17 T cell receptor beta chains derived from one specimen sequenced in a study of cytomegalovirus exposure and HLA in healthy donors. PCR used 60 Vbeta primers and 13 Jbeta primers. Sequencing was performed with immunoSEQ multiplex PCR; in TCRdb, only in-frame clones are kept and a portion is missing. This sample has about 97,000 clones, with approximately 85% found just once. Material: PBMCs. The origin of the receptors is a man aged 40-50 years in good health and CMV-seropositive.

DNA of the CDR3: TGTGCCAGCGGGAGACAAGGTGGAAATTTCTACGAGCAGTACTTC. Its protein is CASGRQGGNFYEQYF. The V gene is TRBV25-1, the J gene TRBJ2-7; TRBD2 is a possible D gene (5 bases). The ends were cut back, 8 bases at V and 3 bases at J, with 20 bases in the middle. This CDR3 has 15 amino acids. The germline gives CDR1 MGHDK, CDR2 SYGVNS.

In its sample, this clone was seen a few times. This chain links TRBV2 with TRBJ2-5; D remains unclear. Trimming stripped 6 bases from V and 2 bases from J, with 16 bases between. The germline CDR1 and CDR2 sequences are SNHLY and FYNNEI. The CDR3 contains 15 residues. The CDR3 DNA reads TGTGCCAGCAGCCTTAGCTCGGTACGTCAAGAGACCCAGTACTTC. As protein: CASSLSSVRQETQYF. Using reference TRBV2 and TRBJ2-5 for the parts outside the CDR3, the full variable domain is EPEVTQTPSHQVTQMGQEVILRCVPISNHLYFYWYRQILGQKVEFLVSFYNNEISEKSEIFDDQFSVERPDGSNFTLKIRSTKLEDSAMYFCASSLSSVRQETQYFGPGTRLLVL.

The chain has TRBV4-2 and TRBJ2-3; 8 nucleotides match TRBD2. V lost 4 bases to trimming and J lost 0 bases; unmatched junction nucleotides: 6. CDR3 length: 16 amino acids. Germline CDR1 reads LGHNA; CDR2 reads YNFKEQ. CDR3 in amino acids: CASSPELAGSTDTQYF. CDR3 sequence (DNA): TGTGCCAGCAGCCCAGAGTTAGCGGGGAGCACAGATACGCAGTATTTT.

V and J are TRBV10-3 and TRBJ1-1, with D possibly being TRBD1 (6 bases). CDR3 length: 15 amino acids. The germline V gene encodes CDR1 ENHRY and CDR2 SYGVKD. V dropped 6 bases and J dropped 3 bases, with 17 bases sitting between them. CDR3 protein: CAISPLQGSDTEAFF. The CDR3 nucleotides are TGTGCCATCAGCCCCCTACAGGGCAGCGACACTGAAGCTTTCTTT.

The V and J genes are TRBV6-5 and TRBJ2-7; unclear D gene. V shed 5 bases and J shed 2 bases, with 10 bases lying between them. This CDR3 is 13 amino acids long. Per germline, CDR1 MNHEY and CDR2 SVGAGI. The DNA of the CDR3 is TGTGCCAGCAGTCCAACAACCACCTACGAGCAGTACTTC. Translated: CASSPTTTYEQYF.

The chain links TRBV25-1 to TRBJ2-7, with 8 nucleotides matching TRBD2. The CDR3 sequence is 15 residues long. V trimming: 8 bases; J trimming: 4 bases; junction bases outside the gene matches: 13. From germline, CDR1 is MGHDK and CDR2 SYGVNS. CDR3 protein: CASQKTLAGAYEQYF. CDR3 DNA: TGTGCCAGCCAAAAAACTCTAGCGGGCGCTTACGAGCAGTACTTC.

Comments on this clone: An end of the junction does not agree with germline; a read error may underlie this. The DNA for the CDR3 is TGTGCGCATGGGCAGGGAAGCGGGGCCAACGGCCTGACTTTC. Its protein product is CAHGQGSGANGLTF. The chain combines TRBV10-3 with TRBJ2-6; 7 nucleotides align to TRBD2. Germline V gene data show CDR1 as ENHRY and CDR2 as SYGVKD. The CDR3 sequence is 14 residues long.

The rearrangement joins TRBV18 to TRBJ2-7; D is perhaps TRBD1 (6 bases). V was shortened by 2 bases and J by 0 bases, with 11 bases between the two germline ends. CDR3 length equals 15 residues. The germline gives CDR1 KGHSH, CDR2 LQKENI. CDR3 bases: TGTGCCAGCTCACCAGAAGGGGGTGCCTCCTACGAGCAGTACTTC. This codes for CASSPEGGASYEQYF.

The chain carries TRBV30 and TRBJ2-7, with a weak D call TRBD2 (6 bases). V shed 0 bases and J shed 3 bases, with 9 bases lying between them. Germline V gene data show CDR1 as GTSNPN and CDR2 as SVGIG (reference sequence). CDR3 length: 13 amino acids. Here the CDR3 reads CAWSVRRDYEQYF. The CDR3 bases are TGTGCCTGGAGTGTCCGGCGGGACTACGAGCAGTACTTC.

The chain is built from TRBV4-2 and TRBJ2-1; D call uncertain. V shed 2 bases and J shed 0 bases, with 8 bases lying between them. CDR3 length: 15 residues. Per germline, CDR1 LGHNA and CDR2 YNFKEQ. CDR3 nucleotide sequence: TGTGCCAGCAGCCAATCCGCGAGCTCCTACAATGAGCAGTTCTTC. Translation: CASSQSASSYNEQFF.

This chain joins TRBV7-9 and TRBJ1-3; D unresolved. The CDR3 totals 16 residues. Per germline, CDR1 SEHNR and CDR2 FQNEAQ (reference sequence). Trimming left V 4 bases short and J 2 bases short, with 15 bases between. The CDR3 region is CASSSPGAVTGNTIYF. The CDR3 DNA is TGTGCCAGCAGCTCCCCCGGTGCCGTGACTGGAAACACCATATATTTT. The whole variable domain, remainder taken from reference TRBV7-9 and TRBJ1-3, is DTGVSQNPRHKITKRGQNVTFRCDPISEHNRLYWYRQTLGQGPEFLTYFQNEAQLEKSRLLSDRFSAERPKGSFSTLEIQRTEQGDSAMYLCASSSPGAVTGNTIYFGEGSWLTVV.

Only a few counts were recorded for this clone. This chain joins TRBV5-4 and TRBJ2-7; 14 bases line up with TRBD2. The germline gives CDR1 SGHNT, CDR2 YYREEE (reference sequence). The CDR3 sequence is 16 residues long. Trimming cost V 0 bases and J 3 bases; bases outside gene matches: 2. The CDR3 DNA follows: TGTGCCAGCAGCTTGGCCGGGACTAGCGGGAGCTACGAGCAGTACTTC. Protein: CASSLAGTSGSYEQYF. Full variable domain (remainder filled in from reference TRBV5-4 and TRBJ2-7): ETGVTQSPTHLIKTRGQQVTLRCSSQSGHNTVSWYQQALGQGPQFIFQYYREEENGRGNFPPRFSGLQFPNYSSELNVNALELDDSALYLCASSLAGTSGSYEQYFGPGTRLTVT.

The gene calls are TRBV5-1 and TRBJ1-4; 9 bases match TRBD1. V dropped 5 bases and J dropped 5; count of bases not matched to a gene: 7. The CDR3 length is 15 residues. Germline lookup yields CDR1 SGHRS and CDR2 YFSETQ. As DNA, the CDR3 is TGCGCCAGCAGGAGACACAGGGGGCGAAATGAAAAACTGTTTTTT. It encodes CASRRHRGRNEKLFF.

The chain links TRBV7-8 to TRBJ2-1; 7 bases are shared with TRBD2. Germline V gene lookup returns CDR1 SGHVS and CDR2 FQNEAQ. The CDR3 totals 13 residues. With 4 bases clipped from V and 5 bases from J, the junction kept 2 bases outside the gene matches. The CDR3 nucleotides read TGTGCCAGCAGCTCCGGACTAGACAATGAGCAGTTCTTC. Encoded protein: CASSSGLDNEQFF.

V gene TRBV28 combines with J gene TRBJ1-2; TRBD1 aligns across 9 bases. After removal of 2 bases from V and 3 bases from J, the junction contained 7 bases not matched to a gene. The CDR3 has 16 residues. Germline lookup yields CDR1 MDHEN and CDR2 SYDVKM. CDR3 region: CASSLTGTGKYYGYTF. CDR3 nucleotide sequence: TGTGCCAGCAGTTTAACGGGGACAGGGAAATACTATGGCTACACCTTC.

This chain connects TRBV18 to TRBJ2-7; D gene ambiguous. The germline V gene has CDR1 KGHSH and CDR2 LQKENI. The CDR3 covers 11 residues. V was shortened by 3 bases and J by 4 bases, with 4 bases between the two germline ends. Here the CDR3 reads CASSPGYEQYF. The CDR3 DNA is TGTGCCAGCTCACCCGGGTACGAGCAGTACTTC. Drawing the rest from reference TRBV18 and TRBJ2-7, the complete variable domain is NAGVMQNPRHLVRRRGQEARLRCSPMKGHSHVYWYRQLPEEGLKFMVYLQKENIIDESGMPKERFSAEFPKEGPSILRIQQVVRGDSAAYFCASSPGYEQYFGPGTRLTVT.

There are a few counts of this clone. The V call is TRBV5-1, the J call TRBJ2-6, with no clear D. V gave up 2 bases and J gave up 0 bases, with 12 bases separating them. The CDR3 contains 17 residues. The germline CDR1 and CDR2 sequences are SGHRS and YFSETQ. CDR3 sequence: CASSFMGASSGANVLTF. CDR3 DNA sequence: TGCGCCAGCAGCTTTATGGGCGCTTCCTCTGGGGCCAACGTCCTGACTTTC.